A single sample is the source of the 4 T cell receptor beta chains below, sequenced in a study of blood T cell repertoires in COVID-19. TCRdb's copy holds only in-frame clones and misses some; the assay was immunoSEQ multiplex PCR. The repertoire holds 50,000 to 65,000 clones, with roughly 80% as singletons. Specimen: peripheral blood. The source is a man between 60 and 70 years old with COVID-19, enrolled during active disease.

This chain links TRBV2 with TRBJ2-2; 10 positions agree with TRBD2. J gave up 0 bases and V 6 bases, and 4 bases lay outside the gene matches. Germline CDR1 SNHLY, CDR2 FYNNEI. The CDR3 length is 16 residues. CDR3 amino acids: CASRLAGGPNTGELFF. In DNA form, the CDR3 reads TGTGCCAGCAGGTTAGCGGGGGGCCCGAACACCGGGGAGCTGTTTTTT.

The J gene is TRBJ1-1, the V gene TRBV19, with TRBD1 identical over 10 bases. Germline V CDR1 and CDR2: LNHDA, SQIVND (reference sequence). Losses at the gene ends were 7 bases for V and 4 bases for J; bases not matched to a gene: 12. The CDR3 totals 16 residues. The CDR3 DNA reads as TGTGCCAGTAAGGACAGACAGGGGGCGTTAGGCACTGAAGCTTTCTTT. Translating it yields CASKDRQGALGTEAFF.

This rearrangement joins TRBV30 to TRBJ1-2; D not certain. The V gene's germline CDR1 is GTSNPN and CDR2 SVGIG (reference sequence). V was trimmed by 2 bases and J by 8 bases, leaving 9 bases between them. The CDR3 length is 11 residues. The CDR3 loop reads CAWSPQQGYTF. The CDR3 DNA sequence: TGTGCCTGGAGTCCCCAACAAGGCTACACCTTC.

The gene calls are TRBV27 and TRBJ1-5, with a weak D call TRBD1 (6 bases). CDR3 size: 17 residues. V gave up 5 bases and J gave up 4 bases, with 21 bases separating them. CDR1 is MNHEY, CDR2 SMNVEV, per germline (reference sequence). The chain's CDR3 is CASSPGGLGRLNQPQHF. The CDR3 DNA is TGTGCCAGCAGTCCGGGGGGCTTGGGACGCTTAAATCAGCCCCAGCATTTT.